This T cell receptor beta chain emerged from a study of blood T cell repertoires in COVID-19. TCRdb keeps only in-frame clones here, not all; method: immunoSEQ multiplex PCR. The sample includes a few hundred thousand clones, around 83% seen only once; the top ten take approximately 5%. V shed 2 bases, J shed 1 base, and the junction held 0 bases outside the gene matches. CDR3 length: 15 amino acids. Germline CDR1 and CDR2: MNHEY and SVGEGT. This clone was detected only once. Participant age was roughly 18 to 100 years, and participants resided in roughly 24 US areas. Donors were grouped by their self-reported clinical history. Among Cohort 3 donors, those recovered had two negative PCRs, clearance, or symptom resolution.

Sequenced: PBMCs or T cells enriched from blood (not recorded which). V gene TRBV6-2 or TRBV6-3 combines with J gene TRBJ2-2; TRBD1 matches 8 bases. The sequence was obtained from a woman in her forties or fifties who had recovered from COVID-19. CDR3 coding DNA: TGTGCCAGCAGTTACGGGACAGGGAACACCGGGGAGCTGTTTTTT. Amino acids: CASSYGTGNTGELFF.